This record covers a single TCR beta chain. Its antigen is unidentified. TCRdb re-called the 5' RACE reads through MiXCR, storing one row per CDR3 protein. Found here are about 320,000 distinct CDR3 sequences, approximately 13% of them singletons; the top ten hold 2.5% to 3.5%. This sample was included in a study of T cells after yellow fever vaccination. On the study more broadly: Low-cell-number fractions underwent preparation using SMART-Seq v4 Ultra Low Input.

Per germline, CDR1 SGHKS and CDR2 YYEKEE (reference sequence). The CDR3 is 14 amino acids. V shed 2 bases, J shed 4 bases, and the junction held 4 bases outside the gene matches. Findings and caveats of the study: Relatively few clonotypes were ones that appeared in both CD4 and CD8 compartments.

This receptor was taken from a man aged 18 to 30 who received the YFV17D yellow fever vaccine. This specimen consisted of CD4+ T cells sorted from PBMCs, obtained 15 days after the yellow fever booster vaccination. This rearrangement joins TRBV5-5 to TRBJ1-1; 8 positions match TRBD1. CDR3 region: CASSFATGGTEAFF. The CDR3 nucleotides are TGTGCCAGCAGCTTCGCTACAGGGGGCACTGAAGCTTTCTTT.